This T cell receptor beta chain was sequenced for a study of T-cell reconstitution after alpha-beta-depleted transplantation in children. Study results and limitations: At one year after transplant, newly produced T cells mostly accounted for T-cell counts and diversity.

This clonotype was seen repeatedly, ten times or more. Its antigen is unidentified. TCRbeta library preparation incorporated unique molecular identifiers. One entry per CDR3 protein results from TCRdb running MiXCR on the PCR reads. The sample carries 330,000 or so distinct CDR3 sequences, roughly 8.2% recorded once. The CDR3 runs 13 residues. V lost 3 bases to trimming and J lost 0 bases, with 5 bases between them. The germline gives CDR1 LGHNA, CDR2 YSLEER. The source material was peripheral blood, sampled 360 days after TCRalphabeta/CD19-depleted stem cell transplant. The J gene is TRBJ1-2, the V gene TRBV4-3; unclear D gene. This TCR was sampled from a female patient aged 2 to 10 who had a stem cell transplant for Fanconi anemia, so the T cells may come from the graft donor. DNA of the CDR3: TGCGCCAGCAGCCATCGGTCTAACTATGGCTACACCTTC. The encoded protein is CASSHRSNYGYTF.